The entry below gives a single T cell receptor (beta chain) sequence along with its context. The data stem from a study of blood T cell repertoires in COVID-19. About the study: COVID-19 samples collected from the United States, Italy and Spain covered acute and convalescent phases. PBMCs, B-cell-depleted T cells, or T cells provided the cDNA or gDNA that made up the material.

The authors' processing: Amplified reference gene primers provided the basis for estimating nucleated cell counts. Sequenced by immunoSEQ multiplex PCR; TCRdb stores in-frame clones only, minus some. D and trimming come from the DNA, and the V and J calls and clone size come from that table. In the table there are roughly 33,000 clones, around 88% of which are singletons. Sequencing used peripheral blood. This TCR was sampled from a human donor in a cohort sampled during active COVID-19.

The CDR3 region is CASSQALRGFADTQYF. CDR3 coding DNA: TGTGCCAGCAGCCAAGCCCTCCGGGGGTTCGCAGATACGCAGTATTTT. The chain carries TRBV3-1 (or the pseudogene TRBV3-2) and TRBJ2-3, with D possibly being TRBD2 (6 bases). This CDR3 has 16 residues. CDR1 LGHDT and CDR2 YNNKEL come from the germline V gene (reference sequence). V gave up 1 base and J gave up 4 bases, with 15 bases separating them.